Each of the 7 T cell receptor beta chains below was sequenced from the same sample in a study of cytomegalovirus exposure and HLA in healthy donors. The PCR contained 60 Vbeta and 13 Jbeta primers. Profiled with immunoSEQ multiplex PCR; TCRdb holds only in-frame clones, not every one. Found here are over 100,000 clones, 70% to 80% of them singletons; the top ten hold about 2.7%. Material: PBMCs. Source of these receptors: a woman under 30 in good health and CMV-seropositive.

This chain uses TRBV7-9 with TRBJ1-2; D uncertain. Deletions cut 1 base from V and 7 bases from J, with 19 bases between. Per the germline V gene, CDR1 is SEHNR and CDR2 is FQNEAQ (reference sequence). The CDR3 length is 16 residues. CDR3 coding DNA: TGTGCCAGCAGCTTAGAACGGGTTGAGGGAGTCGGTGGCTACACCTTC. Protein sequence: CASSLERVEGVGGYTF.

In DNA, the CDR3 is TGTGCCAGCAGCTTGGAGACTAGCTCTGGGGCCAACGTCCTGACTTTC. As protein: CASSLETSSGANVLTF. This chain uses TRBV5-5 with TRBJ2-6; tentative D call: TRBD2 (6 bases). CDR3 length: 16 residues. Trimming removed 0 bases at V and 0 bases at J, with 7 bases between. Germline V gives CDR1 SGHKS, CDR2 YYEKEE (reference sequence).

This rearrangement joins TRBV18 to TRBJ2-7, with TRBD1 matching over 10 bases. This CDR3 has 15 residues. Losses at the gene ends were 4 bases for V and 2 bases for J; bases not matched to a gene: 5. Germline values: CDR1 KGHSH, CDR2 LQKENI. The CDR3 nucleotides read TGTGCCAGCTCACTAAGACAGGGGGCGGCCTACGAGCAGTACTTC. This encodes CASSLRQGAAYEQYF.

This chain joins TRBV11-3 and TRBJ2-5, with D perhaps TRBD2 (6 bases). Trimming shortened V by 3 bases and J by 5 bases, and 19 bases separated the two germline ends. The CDR3 is made up of 16 amino acids. Germline CDR1 is SGHNT and CDR2 is YENEEA. CDR3 residues: CASSLGPIGGEETQYF. CDR3 nucleotide sequence: TGTGCCAGCAGCTTGGGCCCCATCGGGGGAGAGGAGACCCAGTACTTC.

The rearrangement uses TRBV6-1 and TRBJ2-5; tentatively, D is TRBD2 (6 bases). CDR3 length equals 13 residues. Germline CDR1 and CDR2: MNHNS and SASEGT. Trimming removed 5 bases from V and 2 bases from J, with 9 bases in between. CDR3 in DNA: TGTGCCAGCAGTTTGGGACTGCAAGAGACCCAGTACTTC. Translation: CASSLGLQETQYF.

The rearrangement links TRBV5-4 to TRBJ1-2; 9 bases line up with TRBD1. This CDR3 is 14 amino acids long. Germline V CDR1 and CDR2: SGHNT, YYREEE (reference sequence). Trimming at V came to 0 bases and at J to 4 bases, leaving 1 base not matched to a gene. CDR3 protein: CASSLVGQGYGYTF. The CDR3 DNA sequence: TGTGCCAGCAGCTTGGTGGGACAGGGCTATGGCTACACCTTC.

The chain carries TRBV9 and TRBJ2-5; D not resolved. CDR1 and CDR2 from the germline V gene are SGDLS and YYNGEE. CDR3 length: 14 residues. Trimming removed 2 bases from V and 3 bases from J, with 11 bases in between. The CDR3 region has the DNA TGTGCCAGCAGCGTCAGTGCCCGGGAAGAGACCCAGTACTTC. Amino acids: CASSVSAREETQYF.